This is a list of T cell receptor beta chains from one sample in a study of T cell repertoires in cytomegalovirus infection. Which antigens these TCRs recognize remains unknown. Via MiXCR, TCRdb re-called the reads, giving one row per CDR3 protein. The sample consists of under 500,000 distinct CDR3 sequences, roughly 46% of them appearing once. The sample consisted of cultured PBMCs, taken from culture after CMV antigen stimulation. These receptors originate from a human donor in good health (CMV status not recorded). Some clones in this sample may be carry-over from other donors' samples. CDR3s include the opening cysteine and the closing phenylalanine or tryptophan. The D gene is left open where the match is weak. Clone size is not always given. Where it is, it says once, few, many or a class for expanded clones.

D,J,size,V,CDR3,DNA
NA,TRBJ2-2,few,TRBV6-6,CASIGGRLNSGELFF,TGTGCCAGCATCGGGGGAAGGTTAAACTCCGGGGAGCTGTTTTTT
TRBD2,TRBJ2-5,NA,TRBV7-8,CASSPRTSGPQETQYF,TGTGCCAGCAGCCCCCGGACTAGCGGGCCCCAAGAGACCCAGTACTTC
NA,TRBJ2-7,NA,TRBV20-1,CSARNFGTYEQYF,TGCAGTGCTAGAAATTTCGGAACATACGAGCAGTACTTC
TRBD2,TRBJ2-5,NA,TRBV7-8,CASSLGTSGEGAQYF,TGTGCCAGCAGCTTAGGAACTAGCGGGGAGGGGGCCCAGTACTTC
TRBD1,TRBJ1-2,NA,TRBV7-9,CASSSRGLGGYTF,TGTGCCAGCAGTTCCAGGGGGCTCGGCGGCTACACCTTC
NA,TRBJ2-2,NA,TRBV4-1,CASSQGQRGTGELFF,TGCGCCAGCAGCCAAGGTCAACGGGGCACCGGGGAGCTGTTTTTT
NA,TRBJ2-4,NA,TRBV7-2,CASSLDPRNKNIQYF,TGTGCCAGCAGCTTAGACCCCCGAAACAAAAACATTCAGTACTTC
NA,TRBJ2-3,NA,TRBV7-2,CASSLDLSTDTQYF,TGTGCCAGCAGCCTAGATCTTAGCACAGATACGCAGTATTTT
TRBD2,TRBJ2-1,NA,TRBV10-3,CATKGLAGRGPLYNEQFF,TGTGCCACAAAAGGACTAGCGGGGCGCGGCCCCCTCTACAATGAGCAGTTCTTC
NA,TRBJ2-7,NA,TRBV20-1,CSAKGNGEQYF,TGCAGTGCTAAGGGTAACGGCGAGCAGTACTTC
TRBD1,TRBJ2-2,NA,TRBV6-1,CASRYPGQRTGELFF,TGTGCCAGCAGATATCCGGGACAGAGAACCGGGGAGCTGTTTTTT
NA,TRBJ1-3,few,TRBV4-1,CASSQDDRYGNTIYF,TGCGCCAGCAGCCAAGATGATCGGTATGGAAACACCATATATTTT
TRBD2,TRBJ2-5,few,TRBV12-3/TRBV12-4,CASGGLGETQYF,TGTGCCAGCGGGGGACTAGGTGAGACCCAGTACTTC
TRBD1,TRBJ1-6,few,TRBV7-9,CASSLGLGQGRSPLHF,TGTGCCAGCAGCTTAGGGCTGGGACAGGGAAGATCACCCCTCCACTTT
TRBD2,TRBJ2-1,few,TRBV7-8,CASSLGGAGGATNEQFF,TGTGCCAGCAGCTTAGGGGGAGCGGGGGGCGCCACCAATGAGCAGTTCTTC
NA,TRBJ2-3,few,TRBV7-6,CASSAGAGTVDTQYF,TGTGCCAGCAGCGCCGGGGCGGGGACGGTGGATACGCAGTATTTT
TRBD2,TRBJ2-7,NA,TRBV7-2,CASSATPSGTSYEQYF,TGTGCCAGCAGCGCCACGCCTAGCGGGACCTCCTACGAGCAGTACTTC
NA,TRBJ1-1,NA,TRBV7-4,CASSLADRHTEAFF,TGTGCCAGCAGCTTGGCCGACAGGCACACTGAAGCTTTCTTT
TRBD1,TRBJ2-2,few,TRBV4-1,CASSHPDRTGAGELFF,TGCGCCAGCAGCCACCCGGACAGGACGGGCGCCGGGGAGCTGTTTTTT